This is a list of T cell receptor beta chains from one sample in a study of blood T cell repertoires in COVID-19. Libraries were prepared by immunoSEQ multiplex PCR; TCRdb keeps only in-frame clonotypes and omits some of them. The profile shows 330,000 or so clones, about 91% of them singletons. The material sequenced was peripheral blood. The receptors were sampled from a man aged 25 to 40 with COVID-19, enrolled during active disease. CDR3s include the opening cysteine and the closing phenylalanine or tryptophan. The D gene is left open where the match is weak. Clone size is stated in some rows and not others, as once, few, many or a class when expanded.

j_gene: TRBJ1-4
v_gene: TRBV6-6
d_gene: TRBD1
abundance: .
CDR3nt: TGTGCCAGCAGTTACCAGGGACAGCCTAATGAAAAACTGTTTTTT
CDR3aa: CASSYQGQPNEKLFF

j_gene: TRBJ2-2
v_gene: TRBV9
d_gene: .
abundance: .
CDR3nt: TGTGCCAGCAATAATGCGAACACCGGGGAGCTGTTTTTT
CDR3aa: CASNNANTGELFF

j_gene: TRBJ1-2
v_gene: TRBV24-1
d_gene: .
abundance: .
CDR3nt: TGTGCCACCAGTGGGGGGCAGCTTCCTAACTATGGCTACACCTTC
CDR3aa: CATSGGQLPNYGYTF

j_gene: TRBJ1-5
v_gene: TRBV19
d_gene: TRBD1
abundance: .
CDR3nt: TGTGCCAGTAGTATTTCGACAGGGGCTTTTAGCAATCAGCCCCAGCATTTT
CDR3aa: CASSISTGAFSNQPQHF

j_gene: TRBJ2-5
v_gene: TRBV5-1
d_gene: .
abundance: .
CDR3nt: TGCGCCAGCAGCCCGGCAGGGGCGATCCAAGAGACCCAGTACTTC
CDR3aa: CASSPAGAIQETQYF

j_gene: TRBJ2-6
v_gene: TRBV5-4
d_gene: TRBD2
abundance: .
CDR3nt: TGTGCCAGCAGCTCCACGGTAGCGGGCGGCTCTGGGGCCAACGTCCTGACTTTC
CDR3aa: CASSSTVAGGSGANVLTF

j_gene: TRBJ1-2
v_gene: TRBV7-2
d_gene: .
abundance: .
CDR3nt: TGTGCCAGCAGCTTAGCTCGTATTAACTATGGCTACACCTTC
CDR3aa: CASSLARINYGYTF

j_gene: TRBJ1-2
v_gene: TRBV30
d_gene: .
abundance: .
CDR3nt: TGTGCCTGGAGTCCAGGAAACTATGGCTACACCTTC
CDR3aa: CAWSPGNYGYTF

j_gene: TRBJ2-7
v_gene: TRBV5-1
d_gene: TRBD1
abundance: .
CDR3nt: TGCGCCAGCAGCGGAGGACAGGGGATCCCTTCCGAGCAGTACTTC
CDR3aa: CASSGGQGIPSEQYF

j_gene: TRBJ1-5
v_gene: TRBV19
d_gene: .
abundance: .
CDR3nt: TGTGCCAGTAGCCTTCAGGGAGGCCAGCCCCAGCATTTT
CDR3aa: CASSLQGGQPQHF

j_gene: TRBJ2-5
v_gene: TRBV2
d_gene: .
abundance: .
CDR3nt: TGTGCCAGCAGTGAGGGCAGGGCCCAAGAGACCCAGTACTTC
CDR3aa: CASSEGRAQETQYF

j_gene: TRBJ1-5
v_gene: TRBV24-1
d_gene: .
abundance: .
CDR3nt: TGTGCCACCAGTGATTTGCTGGGAGCCCAGCATTTT
CDR3aa: CATSDLLGAQHF

j_gene: TRBJ2-7
v_gene: TRBV5-4
d_gene: TRBD1
abundance: .
CDR3nt: TGTGCCAGCAGCTTTGGACAGGGAGTGTACGAGCAGTACTTC
CDR3aa: CASSFGQGVYEQYF

j_gene: TRBJ1-2
v_gene: TRBV7-2
d_gene: .
abundance: .
CDR3nt: TGTGCCAGCAGCTTAGACACCTATGGCTACACCTTC
CDR3aa: CASSLDTYGYTF

j_gene: TRBJ2-1
v_gene: TRBV27
d_gene: .
abundance: .
CDR3nt: TGTGCCAGCAGTCCCCTCGACTTTATTGAGCAGTTCTTC
CDR3aa: CASSPLDFIEQFF

j_gene: TRBJ2-1
v_gene: TRBV6-2/TRBV6-3
d_gene: .
abundance: .
CDR3nt: TGTGCCAGCAGTTACTCGGGCGGGCCTCCCTACAATGAGCAGTTCTTC
CDR3aa: CASSYSGGPPYNEQFF

j_gene: TRBJ2-7
v_gene: TRBV15
d_gene: TRBD1
abundance: many
CDR3nt: TGTGCCACCAGCAGAGAGCGGACAGGGGCCTACGAGCAGTACTTC
CDR3aa: CATSRERTGAYEQYF

j_gene: TRBJ1-5
v_gene: TRBV9
d_gene: TRBD1
abundance: .
CDR3nt: TGTGCCAGCAGCCCGGACAGGGAACAGCCCCAGCATTTT
CDR3aa: CASSPDREQPQHF

j_gene: TRBJ1-1
v_gene: TRBV7-6
d_gene: TRBD1
abundance: .
CDR3nt: TGTGCCAGCAGCTTGCATGACAACAGGGGGAGGAGGACTGAAGCTTTCTTT
CDR3aa: CASSLHDNRGRRTEAFF

j_gene: TRBJ2-4
v_gene: TRBV19
d_gene: .
abundance: once
CDR3nt: TGTGCCAGTAGTTCACAGGGGGCGGGAGGAAACATTCAGTACTTC
CDR3aa: CASSSQGAGGNIQYF

j_gene: TRBJ2-1
v_gene: TRBV5-5
d_gene: TRBD2
abundance: .
CDR3nt: TGTGCCAGCAGCCCACTCAGCGGGACCTCCTACAATGAGCAGTTCTTC
CDR3aa: CASSPLSGTSYNEQFF

j_gene: TRBJ1-2
v_gene: TRBV5-6
d_gene: .
abundance: .
CDR3nt: TGTGCCAGCAGCTCGGGGTTTGGCTACACCTTC
CDR3aa: CASSSGFGYTF

j_gene: TRBJ2-7
v_gene: TRBV7-9
d_gene: .
abundance: .
CDR3nt: TGTGCCAGCAGCTTAGCGGGGGGAGGTCGAGACGAGCAGTACTTC
CDR3aa: CASSLAGGGRDEQYF

j_gene: TRBJ2-1
v_gene: TRBV5-1
d_gene: TRBD2
abundance: .
CDR3nt: TGCGCCAGCAGCCTAATGACTAGCGGGGGGTACAATGAGCAGTTCTTC
CDR3aa: CASSLMTSGGYNEQFF

j_gene: TRBJ2-1
v_gene: TRBV7-2
d_gene: TRBD2
abundance: .
CDR3nt: TGTGCCAGCAGCCCGAGACTAGCGGGGGGTTACTTGAAGCAGTTCTTC
CDR3aa: CASSPRLAGGYLKQFF

j_gene: TRBJ2-7
v_gene: TRBV15
d_gene: TRBD1
abundance: .
CDR3nt: TGTGCCACCAGCAGAGCCGGGACAGGGAGTTACGAGCAGTACTTC
CDR3aa: CATSRAGTGSYEQYF

j_gene: TRBJ1-6
v_gene: TRBV5-8
d_gene: .
abundance: .
CDR3nt: TGTGCCAGCAGCCAATTCCTAGAACATTCACCCCTCCACTTT
CDR3aa: CASSQFLEHSPLHF

j_gene: TRBJ1-4
v_gene: TRBV27
d_gene: TRBD1
abundance: .
CDR3nt: TGTGCCAGCAGTTTCAGGGGGGCCCATAATGAAAAACTGTTTTTT
CDR3aa: CASSFRGAHNEKLFF

j_gene: TRBJ2-7
v_gene: TRBV6-6
d_gene: .
abundance: .
CDR3nt: TGTGCCAGCCACAGGGTCACCCACGAGCAGTACTTC
CDR3aa: CASHRVTHEQYF

j_gene: TRBJ2-7
v_gene: TRBV4-3
d_gene: .
abundance: .
CDR3nt: TGCGCCAGCAGCCAAGACCGGGCCTACGAGCAGTACTTC
CDR3aa: CASSQDRAYEQYF

j_gene: TRBJ2-7
v_gene: TRBV19
d_gene: .
abundance: .
CDR3nt: TGTGCCAGTAGTCCATCCCGGGACTTCACATACGAGCAGTACTTC
CDR3aa: CASSPSRDFTYEQYF

j_gene: TRBJ2-7
v_gene: TRBV2
d_gene: .
abundance: .
CDR3nt: TGTGCCAGCAGCAGTCCTGGGAGGATCTGGAAATACGAGCAGTACTTC
CDR3aa: CASSSPGRIWKYEQYF

j_gene: TRBJ2-1
v_gene: TRBV3-1/TRBV3-2
d_gene: TRBD2
abundance: .
CDR3nt: TGTGCCAGCAGCGAAAGCGGGAGCTCCTACAATGAGCAGTTCTTC
CDR3aa: CASSESGSSYNEQFF

j_gene: TRBJ2-5
v_gene: TRBV5-1
d_gene: TRBD1
abundance: .
CDR3nt: TGCGCCAGCAGCCCCCAGACAGGGTACCAAGAGACCCAGTACTTC
CDR3aa: CASSPQTGYQETQYF

j_gene: TRBJ2-5
v_gene: TRBV19
d_gene: TRBD2
abundance: .
CDR3nt: TGTGCCAGTAGTATGACTAGCGACCCCCACCCCCAGTACTTC
CDR3aa: CASSMTSDPHPQYF

j_gene: TRBJ2-3
v_gene: TRBV7-2
d_gene: .
abundance: .
CDR3nt: TGTGCCAGCAGCTTAGACGGGGTTACCCGCACAGATACGCAGTATTTT
CDR3aa: CASSLDGVTRTDTQYF

j_gene: TRBJ2-1
v_gene: TRBV7-8
d_gene: .
abundance: .
CDR3nt: TGTGCCAGCAGCTTAGAAGGGGCGATTTACAATGAGCAGTTCTTC
CDR3aa: CASSLEGAIYNEQFF

j_gene: TRBJ2-3
v_gene: TRBV4-3
d_gene: .
abundance: .
CDR3nt: TGCGCCAGCAGCGCCCAACAGGGAGATACGCAGTATTTT
CDR3aa: CASSAQQGDTQYF

j_gene: TRBJ2-5
v_gene: TRBV2
d_gene: TRBD1
abundance: .
CDR3nt: TGTGCCAGCAGTGAGCGACAGGGGCAAGAGACCCAGTACTTC
CDR3aa: CASSERQGQETQYF

j_gene: TRBJ2-7
v_gene: TRBV25-1
d_gene: TRBD1
abundance: .
CDR3nt: TGTGCCAGCAGTGACGACAGGGCCCCTTACGAGCAGTACTTC
CDR3aa: CASSDDRAPYEQYF

j_gene: TRBJ2-1
v_gene: TRBV30
d_gene: TRBD2
abundance: .
CDR3nt: TGTGCCGGGAATGCGGGAGATCTCAATGAGCAGTTCTTC
CDR3aa: CAGNAGDLNEQFF

j_gene: TRBJ1-5
v_gene: TRBV5-5
d_gene: .
abundance: .
CDR3nt: TGTGCCAGCAGCCTTAGCTACACTCAGCCCCAGCATTTT
CDR3aa: CASSLSYTQPQHF

j_gene: TRBJ1-1
v_gene: TRBV7-2
d_gene: TRBD1
abundance: .
CDR3nt: TGTGCCAGCAGCGGGCAGACAGGGATGAACACTGAAGCTTTCTTT
CDR3aa: CASSGQTGMNTEAFF

j_gene: TRBJ2-7
v_gene: TRBV28
d_gene: .
abundance: .
CDR3nt: TGTGCCAGCAGTTTTCAACCCAGGGTATACGAGCAGTACTTC
CDR3aa: CASSFQPRVYEQYF

j_gene: TRBJ1-5
v_gene: TRBV12-5
d_gene: .
abundance: .
CDR3nt: TGTGCTAGTGGTTTGGTAGTGGGCGTGGGTGTTAATCAGCCCCAGCATTTT
CDR3aa: CASGLVVGVGVNQPQHF

j_gene: TRBJ2-1
v_gene: TRBV30
d_gene: TRBD2
abundance: .
CDR3nt: TGTGCCTGGGGATCTGGAGCGGGAGTATTCCGTAGTGAGCAGTTCTTC
CDR3aa: CAWGSGAGVFRSEQFF

j_gene: TRBJ2-7
v_gene: TRBV3-1/TRBV3-2
d_gene: TRBD2
abundance: few
CDR3nt: TGTGCCAGCAGCCAAGCGGGGCTAGCGGGAGGCCGTTCCTACGAGCAGTACTTC
CDR3aa: CASSQAGLAGGRSYEQYF